The following is a TCR beta chain sequence with its context. Clones were read by immunoSEQ multiplex PCR, and TCRdb kept only the in-frame ones, dropping some. Of 65,000 to 95,000 clones in the sample, about 90% are singletons; the top ten hold approximately 0.27%. Germline V gene lookup returns CDR1 SEHNR and CDR2 FQNEAQ (reference sequence). CDR3 length: 17 amino acids. V lost 1 base and J lost 3; bases outside the gene matches: 4. This record belongs to a study of technical replicates of blood from a handful of donors. The TCR comes from a human donor in good health. The specimen was T cells isolated from PBMCs. The chain links TRBV7-9 to TRBJ2-1; 12 bases align to TRBD2. CDR3 sequence reads: CASSLELAGGIYNEQFF. The CDR3 bases are TGTGCCAGCAGCTTAGAGCTAGCGGGGGGGATCTACAATGAGCAGTTCTTC.